This T cell receptor beta chain was identified in a study of shared clonotypes between healthy human individuals. Findings and limits, study-wide: The study's rarefaction showed incomplete sorted-subset sequencing despite large depth. Clonotypes which were not shared had lower generation probabilities than clonotypes that all four donors shared.

On this clone itself: What it binds is unknown.

Deep-level settings were used for running the assay. Each PCR replicate from the sorted subsets contained 150 to 200 ng DNA, which is about 30,000 T cell genomes. Only in-frame clones appear in the TCRdb table, and some are missing; sequencing was by immunoSEQ multiplex PCR. Of over a million clones in the sample, around 76% were seen once. The sequenced sample consisted of memory CD4+ T cells sorted from blood. Regarding subset: CD45RA-negative fraction. The sequence derives from a man younger than 35 in good health.

The chain's CDR3 is CASSEDSQPGNTEAFF. In DNA, the CDR3 is TGTGCCAGCAGTGAAGACTCCCAGCCAGGAAACACTGAAGCTTTCTTT. This chain links TRBV2 with TRBJ1-1; unclear D gene. This CDR3 contains 16 residues. Per germline, CDR1 SNHLY and CDR2 FYNNEI. The V gene lost 1 base and the J gene lost 2 bases, with 14 bases spanning the gap.